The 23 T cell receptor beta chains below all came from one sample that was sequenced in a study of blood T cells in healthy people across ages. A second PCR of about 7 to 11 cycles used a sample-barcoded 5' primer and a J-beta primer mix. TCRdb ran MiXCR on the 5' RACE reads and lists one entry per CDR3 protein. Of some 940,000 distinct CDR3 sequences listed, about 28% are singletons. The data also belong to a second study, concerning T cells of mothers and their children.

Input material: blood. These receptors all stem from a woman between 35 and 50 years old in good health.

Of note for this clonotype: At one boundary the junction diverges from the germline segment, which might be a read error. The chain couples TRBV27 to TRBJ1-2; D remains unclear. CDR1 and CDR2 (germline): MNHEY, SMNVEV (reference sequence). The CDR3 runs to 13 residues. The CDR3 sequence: CASSFDPKYGYTF. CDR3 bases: TGTGCCAGCAGTTTCGACCCTAAATATGGCTACACCTTC.

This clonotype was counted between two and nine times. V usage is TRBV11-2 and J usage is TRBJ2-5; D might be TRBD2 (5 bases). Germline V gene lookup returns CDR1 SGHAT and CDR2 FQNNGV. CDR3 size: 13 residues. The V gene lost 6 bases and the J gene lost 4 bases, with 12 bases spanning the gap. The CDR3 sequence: CASRTSGRETQYF. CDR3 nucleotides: TGTGCCAGCAGGACCTCGGGGAGAGAGACCCAGTACTTC.

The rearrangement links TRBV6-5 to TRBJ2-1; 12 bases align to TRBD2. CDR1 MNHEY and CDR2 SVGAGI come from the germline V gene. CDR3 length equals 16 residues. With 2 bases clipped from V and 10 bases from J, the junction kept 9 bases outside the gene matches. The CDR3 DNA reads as TGTGCCAGCAGTTACACCCTAGCGGGGGGGCCGGACGAGCAGTTCTTC. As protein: CASSYTLAGGPDEQFF.

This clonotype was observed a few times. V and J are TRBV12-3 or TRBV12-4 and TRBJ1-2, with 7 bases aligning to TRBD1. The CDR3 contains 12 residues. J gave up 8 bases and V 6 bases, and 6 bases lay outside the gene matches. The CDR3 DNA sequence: TGTGCCAGCAGGGTCACAGGGGACGGCTACACCTTC. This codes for CASRVTGDGYTF.

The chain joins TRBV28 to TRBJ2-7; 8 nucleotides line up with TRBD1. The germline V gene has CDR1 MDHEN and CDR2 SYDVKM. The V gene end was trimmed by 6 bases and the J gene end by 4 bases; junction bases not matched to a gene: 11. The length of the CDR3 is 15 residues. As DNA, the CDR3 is TGTGCCAGCAGCTCGAGGACAGGGAAACGGTACGAGCAGTACTTC. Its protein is CASSSRTGKRYEQYF.

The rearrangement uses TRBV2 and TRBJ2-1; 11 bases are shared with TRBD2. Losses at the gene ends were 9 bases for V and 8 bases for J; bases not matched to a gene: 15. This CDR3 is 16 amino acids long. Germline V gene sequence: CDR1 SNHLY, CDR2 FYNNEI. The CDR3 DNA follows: TGTGCCAGGACCCGGGCAATAGCGGGGGGGCAGGATGAGCAGTTCTTC. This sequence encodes CARTRAIAGGQDEQFF.

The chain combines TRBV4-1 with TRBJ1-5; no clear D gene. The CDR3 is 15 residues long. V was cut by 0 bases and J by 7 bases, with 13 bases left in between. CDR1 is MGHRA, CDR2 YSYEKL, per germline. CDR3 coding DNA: TGCGCCAGCAGCCAAGAGGAAGGGAGCCAACAGCCCCAGCATTTT. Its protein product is CASSQEEGSQQPQHF.

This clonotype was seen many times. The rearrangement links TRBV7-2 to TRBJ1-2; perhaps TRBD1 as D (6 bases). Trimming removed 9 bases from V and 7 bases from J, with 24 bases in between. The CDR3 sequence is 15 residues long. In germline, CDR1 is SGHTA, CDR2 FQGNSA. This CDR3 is CASGRFNMATGGYTF. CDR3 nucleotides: TGTGCCAGTGGACGTTTTAACATGGCGACAGGTGGCTACACCTTC. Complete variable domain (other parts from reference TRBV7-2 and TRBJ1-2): GAGVSQSPSNKVTEKGKDVELRCDPISGHTALYWYRQSLGQGLEFLIYFQGNSAPDKSGLPSDRFSAERTGGSVSTLTIQRTQQEDSAVYLCASGRFNMATGGYTFGSGTRLTVV.

The DNA of the CDR3 is TGTGCCAGCAGCTTAACCCCCCCTAGCGGGACTGGCGAGCAGTACTTC. Encoded protein: CASSLTPPSGTGEQYF. The gene calls are TRBV7-3 and TRBJ2-4; 9 nucleotides line up with TRBD2. The better agreement between TRBJ2-7 and the DNA end casts doubt on the J call. Germline V gene data show CDR1 as SGHTA and CDR2 as FQGTGA. The CDR3 is 16 residues long.

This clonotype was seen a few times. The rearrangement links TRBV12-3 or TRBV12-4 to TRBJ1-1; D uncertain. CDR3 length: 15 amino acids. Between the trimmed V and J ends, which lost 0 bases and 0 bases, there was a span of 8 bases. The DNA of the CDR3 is TGTGCCAGCAGTTTAGCGCACAGTATGAACACTGAAGCTTTCTTT. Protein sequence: CASSLAHSMNTEAFF.

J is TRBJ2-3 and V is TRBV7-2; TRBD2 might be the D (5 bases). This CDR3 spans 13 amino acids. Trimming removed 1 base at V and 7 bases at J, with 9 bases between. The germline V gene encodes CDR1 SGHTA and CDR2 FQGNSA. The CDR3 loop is CASSLELVYTQYF. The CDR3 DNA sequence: TGTGCCAGCAGCTTAGAACTAGTGTATACGCAGTATTTT.

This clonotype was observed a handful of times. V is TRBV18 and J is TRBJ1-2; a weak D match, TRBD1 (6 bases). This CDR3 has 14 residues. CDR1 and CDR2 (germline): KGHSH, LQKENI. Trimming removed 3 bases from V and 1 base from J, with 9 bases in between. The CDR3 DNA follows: TGTGCCAGCTCACCTTGGGACAATAACTATGGCTACACCTTC. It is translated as CASSPWDNNYGYTF.

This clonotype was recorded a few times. The CDR3 sequence: CASSRGLTETQYF. CDR3 nucleotides: TGTGCCAGCAGTCGAGGGTTGACGGAGACCCAGTACTTC. V gene TRBV11-2 combines with J gene TRBJ2-5, with D tentatively TRBD2 (5 bases). V was cut by 6 bases and J by 5 bases, with 13 bases left in between. The CDR3 consists of 13 residues. The V gene's germline CDR1 is SGHAT and CDR2 FQNNGV.

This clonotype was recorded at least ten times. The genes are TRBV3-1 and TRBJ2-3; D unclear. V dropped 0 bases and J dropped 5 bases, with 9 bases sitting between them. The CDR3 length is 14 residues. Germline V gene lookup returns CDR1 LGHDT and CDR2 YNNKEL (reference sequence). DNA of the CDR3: TGTGCCAGCAGCCAAGATCTAGGAGTAGATACGCAGTATTTT. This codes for CASSQDLGVDTQYF.

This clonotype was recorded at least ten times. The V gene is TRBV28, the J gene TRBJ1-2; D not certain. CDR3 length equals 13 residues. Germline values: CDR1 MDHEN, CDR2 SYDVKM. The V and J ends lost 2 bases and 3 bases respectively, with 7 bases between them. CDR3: CASSLGLYYGYTF. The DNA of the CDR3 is TGTGCCAGCAGTTTAGGCCTTTACTATGGCTACACCTTC.

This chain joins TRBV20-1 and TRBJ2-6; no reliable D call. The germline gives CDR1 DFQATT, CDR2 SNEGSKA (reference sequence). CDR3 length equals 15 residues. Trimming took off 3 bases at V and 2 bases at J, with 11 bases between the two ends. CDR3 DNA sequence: TGCAGTGCTAGCAACTACCTGGCTGGGGCCAACGTCCTGACTTTC. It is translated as CSASNYLAGANVLTF.

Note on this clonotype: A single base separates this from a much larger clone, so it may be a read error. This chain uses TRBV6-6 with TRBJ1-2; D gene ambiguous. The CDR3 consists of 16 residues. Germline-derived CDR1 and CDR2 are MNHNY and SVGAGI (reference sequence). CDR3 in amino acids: CACSSRGSRTNYGYTF. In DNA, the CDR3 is TGTGCCTGCAGTTCCCGTGGTAGCCGGACTAACTATGGCTACACCTTC.

The CDR3 loop reads CSASIRGSVRNTEAFF. DNA for the CDR3: TGCAGTGCTAGCATCAGGGGCTCGGTTAGGAACACTGAAGCTTTCTTT. This sequence joins TRBV20-1 and TRBJ1-1, with D possibly matching TRBD1 (6 bases). Trimming cost V 3 bases and J 1 base, with 18 bases left between them. There are 16 residues in the CDR3. CDR1 and CDR2 from the germline V gene are DFQATT and SNEGSKA (reference sequence).

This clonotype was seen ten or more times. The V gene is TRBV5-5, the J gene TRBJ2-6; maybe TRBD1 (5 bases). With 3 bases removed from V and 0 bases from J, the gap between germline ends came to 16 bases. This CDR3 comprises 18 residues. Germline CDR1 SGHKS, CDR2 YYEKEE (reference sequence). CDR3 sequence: CASSWGPGQDSGANVLTF. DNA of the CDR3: TGTGCCAGCAGCTGGGGTCCAGGACAAGACTCTGGGGCCAACGTCCTGACTTTC.

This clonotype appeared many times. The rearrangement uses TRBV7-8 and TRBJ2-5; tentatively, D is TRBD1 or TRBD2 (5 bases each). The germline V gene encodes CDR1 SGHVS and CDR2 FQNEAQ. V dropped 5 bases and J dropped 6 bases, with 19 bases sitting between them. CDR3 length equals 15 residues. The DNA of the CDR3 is TGTGCCAGCAGCCCAACCCATAGGCCGGGGCAGACCCAGTACTTC. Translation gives CASSPTHRPGQTQYF.

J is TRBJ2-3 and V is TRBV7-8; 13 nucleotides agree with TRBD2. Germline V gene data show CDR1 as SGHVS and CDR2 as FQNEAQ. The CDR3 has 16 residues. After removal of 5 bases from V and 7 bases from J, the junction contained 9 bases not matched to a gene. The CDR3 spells CASSPQLAGGPYTQYF. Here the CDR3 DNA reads TGTGCCAGCAGCCCCCAACTAGCGGGGGGGCCTTATACGCAGTATTTT.

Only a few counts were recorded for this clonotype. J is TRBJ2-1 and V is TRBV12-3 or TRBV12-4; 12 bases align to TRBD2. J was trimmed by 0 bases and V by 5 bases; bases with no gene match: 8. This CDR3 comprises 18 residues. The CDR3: CASSIRLAGVSSYNEQFF. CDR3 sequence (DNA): TGTGCCAGCAGTATTCGACTAGCGGGGGTGAGCTCCTACAATGAGCAGTTCTTC.

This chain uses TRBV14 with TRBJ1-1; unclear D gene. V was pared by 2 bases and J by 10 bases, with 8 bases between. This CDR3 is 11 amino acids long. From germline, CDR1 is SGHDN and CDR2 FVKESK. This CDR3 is CASSQNLVAFF. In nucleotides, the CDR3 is TGTGCCAGCAGCCAAAACCTGGTAGCTTTCTTT.